This T cell receptor (beta chain) was identified in a study of blood T cell repertoires in COVID-19. Study details: COVID-19 samples, acute and convalescent, were from the United States, Italy and Spain.

Germline values: CDR1 MNHEY, CDR2 SMNVEV (reference sequence). The CDR3 sequence is 15 residues long. V was clipped by 5 bases and J by 6 bases; unmatched bases: 10. In the authors' workflow: Reference gene primer amplification gave nucleated cell count estimates. Sequencing used immunoSEQ multiplex PCR; TCRdb keeps in-frame clones, though not all of them. The V and J calls and the clone size are those of that table, but D and trimming were determined from the DNA. The sample has tens of thousands of clones, approximately 88% seen once. V and J are TRBV27 and TRBJ2-7, with 10 positions matching TRBD1. This clonotype was obtained from a human donor in a cohort sampled during active COVID-19. Sequencing was carried out using peripheral blood. The CDR3 DNA reads as TGTGCCAGCAGTCTGGCGGGACAGGGGTCCGTCGAGCAGTACTTC. This encodes CASSLAGQGSVEQYF.